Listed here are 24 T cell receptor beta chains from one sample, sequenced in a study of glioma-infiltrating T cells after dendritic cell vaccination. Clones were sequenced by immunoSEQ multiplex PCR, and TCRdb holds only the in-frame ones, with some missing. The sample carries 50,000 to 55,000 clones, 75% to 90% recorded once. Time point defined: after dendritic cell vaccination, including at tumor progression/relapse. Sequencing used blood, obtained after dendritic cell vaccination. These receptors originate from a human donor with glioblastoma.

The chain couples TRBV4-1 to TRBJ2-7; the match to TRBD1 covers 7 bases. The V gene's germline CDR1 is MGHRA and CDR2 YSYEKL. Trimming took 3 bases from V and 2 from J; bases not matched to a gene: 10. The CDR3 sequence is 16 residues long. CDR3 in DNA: TGCGCCAGCAGCCACCCCCCGGGACAGAGCGCCTACGAGCAGTACTTC. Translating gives CASSHPPGQSAYEQYF.

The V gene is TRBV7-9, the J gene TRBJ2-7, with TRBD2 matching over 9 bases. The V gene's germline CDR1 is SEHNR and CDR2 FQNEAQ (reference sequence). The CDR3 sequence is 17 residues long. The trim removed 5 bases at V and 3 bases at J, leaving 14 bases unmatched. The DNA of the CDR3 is TGTGCCAGCAGCCCCCGATTACCTAGCGGGATAATCTACGAGCAGTACTTC. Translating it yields CASSPRLPSGIIYEQYF.

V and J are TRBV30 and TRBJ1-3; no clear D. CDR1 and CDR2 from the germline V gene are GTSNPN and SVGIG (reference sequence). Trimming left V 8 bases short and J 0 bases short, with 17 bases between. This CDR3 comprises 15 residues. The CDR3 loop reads CAASGGGGSGNTIYF. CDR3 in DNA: TGTGCCGCCTCGGGAGGCGGAGGCTCTGGAAACACCATATATTTT.

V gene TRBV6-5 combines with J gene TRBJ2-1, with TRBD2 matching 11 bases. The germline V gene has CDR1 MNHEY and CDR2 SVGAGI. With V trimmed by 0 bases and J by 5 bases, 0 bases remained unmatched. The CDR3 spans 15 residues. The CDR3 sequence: CASSYSTSGNNEQFF. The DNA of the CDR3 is TGTGCCAGCAGTTACTCGACTAGCGGGAACAATGAGCAGTTCTTC.

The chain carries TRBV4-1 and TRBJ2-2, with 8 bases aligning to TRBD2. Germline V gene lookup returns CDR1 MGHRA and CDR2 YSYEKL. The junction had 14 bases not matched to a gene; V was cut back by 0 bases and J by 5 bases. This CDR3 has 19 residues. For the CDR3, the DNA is TGCGCCAGCAGCCAAGACTGGGCTAGCGGGCTTCCGAGGACCGGGGAGCTGTTTTTT. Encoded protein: CASSQDWASGLPRTGELFF.

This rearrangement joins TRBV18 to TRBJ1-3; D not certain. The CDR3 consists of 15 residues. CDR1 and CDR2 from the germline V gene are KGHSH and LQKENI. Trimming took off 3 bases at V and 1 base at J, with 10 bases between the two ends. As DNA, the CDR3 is TGTGCCAGCTCACCGGGGAGGAGGTCTGGAAACACCATATATTTT. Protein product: CASSPGRRSGNTIYF.

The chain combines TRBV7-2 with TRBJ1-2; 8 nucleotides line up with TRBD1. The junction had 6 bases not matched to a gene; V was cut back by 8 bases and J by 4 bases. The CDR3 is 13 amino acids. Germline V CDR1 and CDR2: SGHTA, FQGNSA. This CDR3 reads CASPKDRAYGYTF. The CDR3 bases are TGTGCCAGCCCCAAGGACAGGGCCTATGGCTACACCTTC.

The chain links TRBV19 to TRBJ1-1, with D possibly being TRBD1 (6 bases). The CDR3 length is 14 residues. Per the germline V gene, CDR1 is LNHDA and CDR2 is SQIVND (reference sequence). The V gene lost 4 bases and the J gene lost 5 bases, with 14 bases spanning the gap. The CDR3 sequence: CASSTSPGETEAFF. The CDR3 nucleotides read TGTGCCAGTAGTACCTCCCCAGGGGAAACTGAAGCTTTCTTT.

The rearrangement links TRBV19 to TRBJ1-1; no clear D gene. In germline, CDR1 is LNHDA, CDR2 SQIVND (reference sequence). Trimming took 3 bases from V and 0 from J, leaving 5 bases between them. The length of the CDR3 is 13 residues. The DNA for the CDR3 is TGTGCCAGTAGTATTTACATGAACACTGAAGCTTTCTTT. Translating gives CASSIYMNTEAFF. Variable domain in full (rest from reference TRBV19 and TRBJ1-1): DGGITQSPKYLFRKEGQNVTLSCEQNLNHDAMYWYRQDPGQGLRLIYYSQIVNDFQKGDIAEGYSVSREKKESFPLTVTSAQKNPTAFYLCASSIYMNTEAFFGQGTRLTVV.

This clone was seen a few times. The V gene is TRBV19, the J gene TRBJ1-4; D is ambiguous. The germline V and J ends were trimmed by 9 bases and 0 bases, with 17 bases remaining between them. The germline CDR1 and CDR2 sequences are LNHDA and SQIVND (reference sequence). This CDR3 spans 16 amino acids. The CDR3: CASRKYPTSTNEKLFF. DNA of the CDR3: TGTGCCAGCCGAAAGTACCCCACTTCAACTAATGAAAAACTGTTTTTT.

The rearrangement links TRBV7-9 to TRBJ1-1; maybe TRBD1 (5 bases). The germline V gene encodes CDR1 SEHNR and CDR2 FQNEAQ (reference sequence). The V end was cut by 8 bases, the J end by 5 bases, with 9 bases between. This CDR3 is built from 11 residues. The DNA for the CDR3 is TGTGCCAGCGATCGGGGGACTGAAGCTTTCTTT. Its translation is CASDRGTEAFF.

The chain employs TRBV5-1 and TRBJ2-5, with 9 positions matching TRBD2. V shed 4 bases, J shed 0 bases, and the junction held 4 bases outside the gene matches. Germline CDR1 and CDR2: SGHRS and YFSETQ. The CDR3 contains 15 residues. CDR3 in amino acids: CASSRSSGDQETQYF. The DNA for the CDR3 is TGCGCCAGCAGCCGGTCTAGCGGGGACCAAGAGACCCAGTACTTC. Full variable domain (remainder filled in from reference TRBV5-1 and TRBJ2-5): KAGVTQTPRYLIKTRGQQVTLSCSPISGHRSVSWYQQTPGQGLQFLFEYFSETQRNKGNFPGRFSGRQFSNSRSEMNVSTLELGDSALYLCASSRSSGDQETQYFGPGTRLLVL.

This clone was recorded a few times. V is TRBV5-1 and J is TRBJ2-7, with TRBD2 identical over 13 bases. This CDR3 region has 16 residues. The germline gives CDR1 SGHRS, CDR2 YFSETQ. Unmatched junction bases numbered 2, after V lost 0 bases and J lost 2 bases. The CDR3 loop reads CASSLDGLAGAYEQYF. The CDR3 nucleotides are TGCGCCAGCAGCTTGGATGGACTAGCGGGAGCCTACGAGCAGTACTTC.

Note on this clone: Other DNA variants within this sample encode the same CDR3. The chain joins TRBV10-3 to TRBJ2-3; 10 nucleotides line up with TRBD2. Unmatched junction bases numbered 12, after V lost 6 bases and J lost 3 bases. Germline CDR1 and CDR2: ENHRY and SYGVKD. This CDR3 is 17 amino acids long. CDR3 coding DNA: TGTGCCATCAGGGGGTGGGTAGCGGGAGGTTCTACAGATACGCAGTATTTT. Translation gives CAIRGWVAGGSTDTQYF.

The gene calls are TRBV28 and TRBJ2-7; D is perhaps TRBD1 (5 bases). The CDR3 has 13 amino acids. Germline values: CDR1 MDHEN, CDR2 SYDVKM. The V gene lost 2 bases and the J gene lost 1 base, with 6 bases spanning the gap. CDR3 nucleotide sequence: TGTGCCAGCAGTTTAAGGGGATCCTACGAGCAGTACTTC. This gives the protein CASSLRGSYEQYF.

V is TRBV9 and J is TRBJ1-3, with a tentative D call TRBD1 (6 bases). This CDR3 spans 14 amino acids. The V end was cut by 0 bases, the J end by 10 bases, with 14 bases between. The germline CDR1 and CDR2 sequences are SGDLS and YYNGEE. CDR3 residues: CASSVGGDTHTIYF. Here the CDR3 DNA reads TGTGCCAGCAGCGTAGGAGGGGACACTCATACCATATATTTT.

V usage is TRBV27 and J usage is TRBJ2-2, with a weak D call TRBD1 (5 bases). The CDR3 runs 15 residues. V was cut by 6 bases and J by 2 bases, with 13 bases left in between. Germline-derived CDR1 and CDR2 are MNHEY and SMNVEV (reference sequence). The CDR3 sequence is CASRLNGHNTGELFF. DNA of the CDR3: TGTGCCAGCAGGCTAAACGGACACAACACCGGGGAGCTGTTTTTT.

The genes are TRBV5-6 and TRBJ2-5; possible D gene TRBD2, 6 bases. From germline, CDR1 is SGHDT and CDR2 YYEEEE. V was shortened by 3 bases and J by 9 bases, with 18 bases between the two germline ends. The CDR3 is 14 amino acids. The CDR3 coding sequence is TGTGCCAGCAGCTGGGGGGAGGCACGGGCGGCCCAGTACTTC. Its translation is CASSWGEARAAQYF.

CDR3 nucleotides: TGTGCCAGTAGTATAGGGAACAGTGCCTACAATGAGCAGTTCTTC. It translates to CASSIGNSAYNEQFF. The chain is built from TRBV19 and TRBJ2-1; the D is unclear. Germline-derived CDR1 and CDR2 are LNHDA and SQIVND (reference sequence). This CDR3 has 15 residues. The germline V and J ends were trimmed by 1 base and 2 bases, with 9 bases remaining between them.

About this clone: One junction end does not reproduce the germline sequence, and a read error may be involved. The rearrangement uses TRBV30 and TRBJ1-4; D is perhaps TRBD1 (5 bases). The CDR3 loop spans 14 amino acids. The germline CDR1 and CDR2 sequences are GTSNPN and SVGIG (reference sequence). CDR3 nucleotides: TGTGCCTGGGGTCCTAATGGGGGGAATGAAAAACTGCTTTTT. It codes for CAWGPNGGNEKLLF. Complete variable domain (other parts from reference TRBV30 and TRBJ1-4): SQTIHQWPATLVQPVGSPLSLECTVEGTSNPNLYWYRQAAGRGLQLLFYSVGIGQISSEVPQNLSASRPQDRQFILSSKKLLLSDSGFYLCAWGPNGGNEKLLFGSGTQLSVL.

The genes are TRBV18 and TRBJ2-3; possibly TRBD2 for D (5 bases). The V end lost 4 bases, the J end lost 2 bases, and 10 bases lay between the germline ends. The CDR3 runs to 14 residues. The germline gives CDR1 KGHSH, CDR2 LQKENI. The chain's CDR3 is CASSRSGTTDTQYF. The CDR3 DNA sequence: TGTGCCAGCTCACGCAGCGGAACCACAGATACGCAGTATTTT.

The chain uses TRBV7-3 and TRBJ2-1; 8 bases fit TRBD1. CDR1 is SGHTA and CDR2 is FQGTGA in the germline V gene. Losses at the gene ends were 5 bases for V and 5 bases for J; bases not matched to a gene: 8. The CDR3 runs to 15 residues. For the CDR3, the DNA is TGTGCCAGCAGCCCAGGACAGGGCTCGGACAATGAGCAGTTCTTC. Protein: CASSPGQGSDNEQFF.

For the CDR3, the DNA is TGCGCCAGCAGCCAAGAGCCAGGGGGGCGTTCGAGGGGGACCCAGTACTTC. Its translation: CASSQEPGGRSRGTQYF. The chain employs TRBV4-3 and TRBJ2-5; tentatively, D is TRBD1 (7 bases). V lost 0 bases and J lost 7, with 21 bases in between. CDR1 and CDR2 (germline): LGHNA, YSLEER. This CDR3 comprises 17 residues.

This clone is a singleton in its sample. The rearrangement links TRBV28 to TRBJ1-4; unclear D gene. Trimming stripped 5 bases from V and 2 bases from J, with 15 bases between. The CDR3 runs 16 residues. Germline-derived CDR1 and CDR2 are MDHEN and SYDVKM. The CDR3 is CASSEAGAGTNEKLFF. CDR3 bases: TGTGCCAGCAGTGAGGCTGGAGCCGGGACTAATGAAAAACTGTTTTTT.